This paragraph covers one T cell receptor beta chain sequence. The junction departs from germline at one end; a sequencing error may be responsible. The data originate from a study of patients and donors after allogeneic stem cell transplantation. Germline-derived CDR1 and CDR2 are SNHLY and FYNNEI. The CDR3 covers 15 residues. In TCRdb, the RT-PCR reads were re-called with MiXCR into one record per CDR3 protein. The sample lists about a million distinct CDR3 sequences, more than 15% seen once, with 5% to 6.5% in the top ten. The sample comprised blood, either unsorted or a sorted T cell fraction (not recorded which). The chain links TRBV2 to TRBJ1-5, with D perhaps matching TRBD1 (6 bases). The TCR comes from a human donor who was either an allogeneic HSCT recipient or a stem cell or donor lymphocyte infusion donor (not recorded which). It is not recorded whose cells these are; they may come from a transplant donor. CDR3 coding DNA: TGCGCCAGCGGAAACCCCAGGGGTAGCAATCAGCCCCAGCATTTT. Protein: CASGNPRGSNQPQHF.